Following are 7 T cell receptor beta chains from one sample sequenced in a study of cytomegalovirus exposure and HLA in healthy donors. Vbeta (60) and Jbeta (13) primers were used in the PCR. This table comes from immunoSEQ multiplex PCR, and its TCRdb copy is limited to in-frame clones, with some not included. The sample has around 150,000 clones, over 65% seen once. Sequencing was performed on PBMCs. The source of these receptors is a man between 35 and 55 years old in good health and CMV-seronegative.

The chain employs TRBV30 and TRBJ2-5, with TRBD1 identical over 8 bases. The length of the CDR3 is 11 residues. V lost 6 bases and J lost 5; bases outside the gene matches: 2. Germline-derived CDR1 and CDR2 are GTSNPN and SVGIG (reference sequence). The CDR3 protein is CACSGGETQYF. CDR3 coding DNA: TGTGCCTGTTCAGGGGGCGAGACCCAGTACTTC.

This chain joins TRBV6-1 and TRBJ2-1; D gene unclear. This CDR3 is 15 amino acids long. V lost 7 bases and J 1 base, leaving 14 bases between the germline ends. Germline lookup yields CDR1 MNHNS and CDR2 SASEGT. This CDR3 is CASMASPESYNEQFF. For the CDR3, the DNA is TGTGCCAGCATGGCTAGTCCCGAATCCTACAATGAGCAGTTCTTC.

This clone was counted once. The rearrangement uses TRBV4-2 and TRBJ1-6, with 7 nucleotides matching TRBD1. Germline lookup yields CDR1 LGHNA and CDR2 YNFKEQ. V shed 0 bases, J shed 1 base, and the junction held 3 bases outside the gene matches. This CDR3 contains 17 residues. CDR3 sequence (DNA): TGTGCCAGCAGCCAAGAAGGGGACAGATCCTATAATTCACCCCTCCACTTT. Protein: CASSQEGDRSYNSPLHF.

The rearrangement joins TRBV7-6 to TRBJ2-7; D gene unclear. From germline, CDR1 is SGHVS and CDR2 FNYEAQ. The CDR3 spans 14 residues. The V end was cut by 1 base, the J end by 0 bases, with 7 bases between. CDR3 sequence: CASSLEQDSYEQYF. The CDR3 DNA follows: TGTGCCAGCAGCTTAGAGCAGGACTCCTACGAGCAGTACTTC.

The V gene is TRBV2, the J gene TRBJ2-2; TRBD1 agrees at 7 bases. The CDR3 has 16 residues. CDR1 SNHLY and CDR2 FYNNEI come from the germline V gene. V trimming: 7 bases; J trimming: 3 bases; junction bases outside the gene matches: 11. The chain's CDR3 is CASTLQGVRHTGELFF. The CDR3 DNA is TGTGCCAGCACCTTGCAGGGGGTCCGACACACCGGGGAGCTGTTTTTT.

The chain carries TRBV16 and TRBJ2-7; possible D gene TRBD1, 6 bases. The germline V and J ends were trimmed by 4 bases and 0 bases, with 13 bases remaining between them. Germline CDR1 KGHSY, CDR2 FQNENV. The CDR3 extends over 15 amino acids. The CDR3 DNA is TGTGCCAGCAGCCTTACAGGGAAAAGCTCCTACGAGCAGTACTTC. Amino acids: CASSLTGKSSYEQYF.

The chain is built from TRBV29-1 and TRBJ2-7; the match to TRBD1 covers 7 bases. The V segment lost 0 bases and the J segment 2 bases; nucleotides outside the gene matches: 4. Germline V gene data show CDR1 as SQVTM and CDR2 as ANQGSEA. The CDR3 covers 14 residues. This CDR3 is CSVEDARGPYEQYF. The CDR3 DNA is TGCAGCGTTGAAGATGCTAGGGGGCCCTACGAGCAGTACTTC.